The 30 T cell receptor beta chains below were found in one sample sequenced in a study of blood T cells in healthy people across ages. The second PCR ran about 6 to 12 cycles with a sample-barcoded 5' primer and J-beta primers. Each CDR3 protein gets one entry after TCRdb re-called the 5' RACE reads with MiXCR. The table includes 1.5 million to 2 million distinct CDR3 sequences, 28% detected once. Sequencing input: blood. The receptors come from a woman aged 25 to 45 in good health.

The V and J genes are TRBV5-1 and TRBJ2-1; TRBD2 agrees at 7 bases. V shed 0 bases and J 14 bases; nucleotides not matched to a gene: 14. This CDR3 contains 15 residues. The germline gives CDR1 SGHRS, CDR2 YFSETQ. The CDR3 coding sequence is TGCGCCAGCAGCTTGGCCGCGGGAGTAGCGAGCCAAAAGTTCTTC. It encodes CASSLAAGVASQKFF.

The chain recombines TRBV6-5 with TRBJ1-1; 7 nucleotides align to TRBD1. CDR1 MNHEY and CDR2 SVGAGI come from the germline V gene. The CDR3 length is 16 residues. Trimming at V came to 5 bases and at J to 4 bases, leaving 13 bases not matched to a gene. The CDR3 coding sequence is TGTGCCAGCAGTCCACCACAGGGGCCCAGGGCCACTGAAGCTTTCTTT. It encodes CASSPPQGPRATEAFF.

The rearrangement joins TRBV3-1 to TRBJ2-1; the D is unclear. Germline-derived CDR1 and CDR2 are LGHDT and YNNKEL (reference sequence). The length of the CDR3 is 16 residues. The germline V and J ends were trimmed by 0 bases and 4 bases, with 13 bases remaining between them. The CDR3 here is CASSQDLRTQYNEQFF. The CDR3 DNA is TGTGCCAGCAGCCAAGATCTGCGGACCCAATACAATGAGCAGTTCTTC.

The chain uses TRBV6-5 and TRBJ1-5; a weak D match, TRBD1 (6 bases). The CDR3 runs 14 residues. CDR1 and CDR2 (germline): MNHEY, SVGAGI. V shed 5 bases and J shed 6 bases, with 14 bases lying between them. CDR3 amino acids: CASSPYRVRQPQHF. The CDR3 nucleotides read TGTGCCAGCAGTCCTTACAGGGTTCGTCAGCCCCAGCATTTT.

At least ten counts were recorded for this clonotype. The chain is built from TRBV29-1 and TRBJ2-1, with D unclear. V was clipped by 0 bases and J by 1 base, with 13 bases between them. This CDR3 is 16 amino acids long. Germline V CDR1 and CDR2: SQVTM, ANQGSEA. The CDR3 spells CSVEEGLDLSYNEQFF. CDR3 nucleotides: TGCAGCGTTGAAGAGGGGTTAGACCTTTCCTACAATGAGCAGTTCTTC.

The rearrangement links TRBV5-4 to TRBJ2-1; D may be TRBD2 (7 bases). This CDR3 has 16 amino acids. Germline V gene lookup returns CDR1 SGHNT and CDR2 YYREEE (reference sequence). V was shortened by 0 bases and J by 7 bases, with 17 bases between the two germline ends. The CDR3 spells CASSLGGAGDSNEQFF. CDR3 nucleotide sequence: TGTGCCAGCAGCTTGGGGGGGGCGGGAGATAGTAATGAGCAGTTCTTC.

This clonotype has just a few counts. The J gene is TRBJ2-1, the V gene TRBV6-5, with 8 bases that match TRBD2. The length of the CDR3 is 16 residues. CDR1 MNHEY and CDR2 SVGAGI come from the germline V gene. J lost 7 bases, V lost 0 bases, and 8 bases had no gene match. CDR3 amino acids: CASSYSVGLARNEQFF. The CDR3 coding sequence is TGTGCCAGCAGTTACTCGGTCGGACTAGCCCGGAATGAGCAGTTCTTC.

This chain uses TRBV5-1 with TRBJ1-2; D might be TRBD1 (6 bases). V was clipped by 3 bases and J by 6 bases, with 15 bases between them. CDR1 is SGHRS and CDR2 is YFSETQ in the germline V gene. The CDR3 contains 14 residues. The CDR3 protein is CASSSAGQLDGYTF. CDR3 DNA sequence: TGCGCCAGCAGCTCGGCGGGACAACTAGATGGCTACACCTTC. Full variable domain (missing parts from reference TRBV5-1 and TRBJ1-2): KAGVTQTPRYLIKTRGQQVTLSCSPISGHRSVSWYQQTPGQGLQFLFEYFSETQRNKGNFPGRFSGRQFSNSRSEMNVSTLELGDSALYLCASSSAGQLDGYTFGSGTRLTVV.

The count of this clonotype is one. A much larger clone differs by one base, so this may be a read error. The V gene is TRBV20-1, the J gene TRBJ2-5; no reliable D call. Deletions cut 0 bases from V and 13 bases from J, with 15 bases between. This CDR3 has 12 amino acids. From germline, CDR1 is DFQATT and CDR2 SNEGSKA (reference sequence). Here the CDR3 reads CSARDLSCERYF. The DNA for the CDR3 is TGCAGTGCTAGAGATTTGAGTTGCGAGCGGTACTTC.

A remark on this clonotype: A much larger clonotype is one base distant, so this may be a read error. The J gene is TRBJ1-2, the V gene TRBV29-1; weak D call: TRBD1 (6 bases). Trimming left V 7 bases short and J 7 bases short, with 16 bases between. CDR3 length: 12 amino acids. The V gene's germline CDR1 is SQVTM and CDR2 ANQGSEA. CDR3 nucleotides: TGCAGCGCCGACGAGGGGGGACGTGGCTACACCTTC. This encodes CSADEGGRGYTF.

A remark on this clonotype: One base away lies a much larger clone, so this may be a sequencing read error. The chain employs TRBV12-3 or TRBV12-4 and TRBJ2-1; 10 nucleotides match TRBD1. This CDR3 region has 14 residues. V shed 6 bases, J shed 6 bases, and the junction held 5 bases outside the gene matches. The CDR3 nucleotides are TGTGCCAGCAGCCCCGGGACAGGGGCCAATGAGCAGTTCTTC. Its translation is CASSPGTGANEQFF.

Notes on this clonotype: The germline gene is not matched at one end of the junction; a read error may be the cause. The chain links TRBV5-1 to TRBJ2-3, with D hard to call. CDR3 length equals 14 residues. The V gene's germline CDR1 is SGHRS and CDR2 YFSETQ. The CDR3 sequence is CASSLEAIEDPQYF. CDR3 nucleotides: TGCGCCAGCAGCTTGGAGGCGATAGAAGATCCGCAGTATTTT.

A word on this clonotype: A junction boundary mismatches the germline segment, possibly from a read error. The chain carries TRBV5-1 and TRBJ1-2, with D perhaps matching TRBD1 (5 bases). The CDR3 totals 14 residues. The germline gives CDR1 SGHRS, CDR2 YFSETQ. The CDR3 sequence: CASRTGTDSLGCTF. The CDR3 DNA reads TGCGCCAGCAGGACCGGGACCGATTCTTTGGGCTGCACCTTC.

The chain combines TRBV20-1 with TRBJ2-3, with TRBD1 as a possible D gene (6 bases). CDR3 length: 14 residues. Germline loops: CDR1 DFQATT, CDR2 SNEGSKA (reference sequence). With 0 bases removed from V and 5 bases from J, the gap between germline ends came to 12 bases. CDR3 in amino acids: CSARDSRGLDTQYF. In DNA form, the CDR3 reads TGCAGTGCTAGAGATTCCAGGGGATTAGATACGCAGTATTTT.

This clonotype has only a few counts. The chain carries TRBV7-2 and TRBJ2-1; D may be TRBD2 (5 bases). This CDR3 comprises 14 residues. V lost 5 bases and J lost 5, with 13 bases in between. Germline V gene data show CDR1 as SGHTA and CDR2 as FQGNSA. Here the CDR3 reads CASSEGSIHNEQFF. The CDR3 region has the DNA TGTGCCAGCAGCGAAGGGAGTATCCACAATGAGCAGTTCTTC.

The sample holds a few counts of this clonotype. The rearrangement uses TRBV21-1 and TRBJ2-4; TRBD1 is the table's D call, not checked against the DNA. TRBV21-1 is flagged as a pseudogene. The CDR3 totals 15 residues. CDR3 protein: CASSKVPIAKNIQYF. CDR3 nucleotide sequence: TGTGCCAGCAGCAAAGTCCCGATAGCCAAAAACATTCAGTACTTC.

The V gene is TRBV7-2, the J gene TRBJ2-5; maybe TRBD2 (6 bases). Trimming pared 11 bases from V and 4 bases from J, leaving 23 bases between. This CDR3 has 15 amino acids. In germline, CDR1 is SGHTA, CDR2 FQGNSA. This CDR3 reads CAGTGVGTGGETQYF. CDR3 in DNA: TGTGCCGGCACCGGGGTTGGGACTGGAGGAGAGACCCAGTACTTC.

This clonotype was counted between two and nine times. V usage is TRBV6-2 or TRBV6-3 and J usage is TRBJ2-7, with TRBD1 matching over 8 bases. There are 17 residues in the CDR3. V was clipped by 4 bases and J by 4 bases; unmatched bases: 15. Per the germline V gene, CDR1 is MNHEY and CDR2 is SVGEGT. For the CDR3, the DNA is TGTGCCAGCAGTTTCCCAATTCCGGGACAGGAGGATTACGAGCAGTACTTC. It is translated as CASSFPIPGQEDYEQYF.

The genes are TRBV2 and TRBJ2-1, with 11 positions matching TRBD2. Germline-derived CDR1 and CDR2 are SNHLY and FYNNEI. The trim removed 6 bases at V and 4 bases at J, leaving 8 bases unmatched. The CDR3 consists of 16 residues. The CDR3 protein is CASREGTSGGYNEQFF. CDR3 nucleotide sequence: TGTGCCAGCAGAGAGGGGACTAGCGGAGGGTACAATGAGCAGTTCTTC.

The V gene is TRBV10-3, the J gene TRBJ2-7, with 7 bases identical to TRBD2. Germline V gene sequence: CDR1 ENHRY, CDR2 SYGVKD. The CDR3 length is 11 residues. The J segment lost 6 bases and the V segment lost 9 bases, leaving 5 bases of the junction unmatched. CDR3 DNA sequence: TGTGCCATGGGGGGGGGGTCCGAGCAGTACTTC. Encoded protein: CAMGGGSEQYF.

V usage is TRBV12-3 or TRBV12-4 and J usage is TRBJ2-1; D unclear. The CDR3 is 14 residues long. V lost 3 bases and J 6 bases, leaving 12 bases between the germline ends. The CDR3 protein is CASSLGEWFNEQFF. As DNA, the CDR3 is TGTGCCAGCAGTTTGGGCGAGTGGTTCAATGAGCAGTTCTTC.

The gene calls are TRBV5-1 and TRBJ1-1; D uncertain. Germline lookup yields CDR1 SGHRS and CDR2 YFSETQ. The CDR3 length is 14 residues. The V end lost 5 bases, the J end lost 7 bases, and 18 bases lay between the germline ends. In DNA form, the CDR3 reads TGCGCCAGCAGACACCAGCCCCGGGGAGATGAAGCTTTCTTT. Its protein product is CASRHQPRGDEAFF.

The V and J genes are TRBV20-1 and TRBJ1-5; D remains unclear. Germline lookup yields CDR1 DFQATT and CDR2 SNEGSKA (reference sequence). The CDR3 contains 17 residues. V was cut by 6 bases and J by 2 bases, with 23 bases left in between. The CDR3 sequence: CSATRGAPNAGNQPQHF. In DNA form, the CDR3 reads TGCAGTGCAACCCGGGGTGCACCGAATGCTGGCAATCAGCCCCAGCATTTT.

As for this clonotype: At one of its ends the junction is not consistent with the germline gene, which may arise from a read error. The chain employs TRBV4-1 and TRBJ1-2, with 10 bases fitting TRBD1. Per germline, CDR1 MGHRA and CDR2 YSYEKL. CDR3 size: 14 residues. CDR3 amino acids: CTSSQGTGDYGYTF. CDR3 in DNA: TGCACCAGCAGCCAAGGGACAGGGGACTATGGCTACACCTTC.

Only a few counts were recorded for this clonotype. The J gene is TRBJ1-2, the V gene TRBV7-2, with a possible D match to TRBD1 (5 bases). Trimming shortened V by 5 bases and J by 4 bases, and 17 bases separated the two germline ends. Germline CDR1 and CDR2: SGHTA and FQGNSA. The CDR3 consists of 15 residues. This CDR3 is CASSDFHQGGYGYTF. CDR3 nucleotide sequence: TGTGCCAGCAGCGACTTCCATCAGGGTGGCTATGGCTACACCTTC.

The sample holds many counts of this clonotype. The chain couples TRBV27 to TRBJ1-2, with D tentatively TRBD1 (5 bases). The length of the CDR3 is 14 residues. V dropped 6 bases and J dropped 2 bases, with 13 bases sitting between them. Germline CDR1 is MNHEY and CDR2 is SMNVEV (reference sequence). CDR3 sequence: CASRDILANYGYTF. CDR3 in DNA: TGTGCCAGCAGGGACATCTTAGCCAACTATGGCTACACCTTC.

The J gene is TRBJ2-1, the V gene TRBV12-3 or TRBV12-4, with D unclear. The J call is doubtful: the DNA matches TRBJ2-7 better. The CDR3 has 12 amino acids. The CDR3 sequence is CASSLPYNEQYF. DNA of the CDR3: TGTGCCAGCAGTTTACCCTACAATGAGCAGTACTTC.

The chain is built from TRBV10-3 and TRBJ1-1, with a tentative D call TRBD1 (5 bases). V lost 0 bases, J lost 4 bases, and 9 bases lay in between. CDR3 size: 14 residues. Per germline, CDR1 ENHRY and CDR2 SYGVKD. The CDR3 bases are TGTGCCATCAGTGAGTCGGGGGGACGCACTGAAGCTTTCTTT. Protein: CAISESGGRTEAFF.

This chain links TRBV7-3 with TRBJ2-2; 11 nucleotides line up with TRBD1. V dropped 1 base and J dropped 6; count of bases not matched to a gene: 4. The germline gives CDR1 SGHTA, CDR2 FQGTGA. This CDR3 contains 16 residues. The chain's CDR3 is CASSLNGQGAPGELFF. CDR3 nucleotide sequence: TGTGCCAGCAGCTTAAACGGACAGGGGGCGCCCGGGGAGCTGTTTTTT.

This rearrangement joins TRBV4-1 to TRBJ1-2; 8 bases agree with TRBD1. Germline trimming cut 4 bases from V and 6 bases from J; bases unmatched to any gene: 10. Germline CDR1 is MGHRA and CDR2 is YSYEKL. The CDR3 is 15 residues long. In nucleotides, the CDR3 is TGCGCCAGCAGCCTAGGAGGACAGGGAATGAATGGCTACACCTTC. Protein sequence: CASSLGGQGMNGYTF.